This TCR beta chain was sequenced for a study of blood T cell repertoires in COVID-19. Turning to the study itself: The samples span acute and convalescent COVID-19 from the United States, Italy and Spain. T cells, B-cell-depleted T cells, or PBMCs provided the cDNA or gDNA that served as material.

This clone was counted a single time. The ends were cut back, 7 bases at V and 3 bases at J, with 16 bases in the middle. Germline V gene lookup returns CDR1 MDHEN and CDR2 SYDVKM. This CDR3 has 14 amino acids. Under the authors' procedure: Reference gene primer amplification yielded estimated nucleated cell counts. Some clones are missing from TCRdb's copy, which holds only in-frame ones; the method was immunoSEQ multiplex PCR. V and J calls and clone size are as listed in that table; D and trimming were resolved from the DNA. The table lists about 210,000 clones, 81% of them singletons. Grouping used clinical history reported by participants in a survey and questionnaire.

The clonotype comes from a woman aged 45-59 years with acute COVID-19. Specimen: PBMCs or T cells enriched from blood (not recorded which). This chain joins TRBV28 and TRBJ2-7; D is undetermined. The CDR3 here is CASTPRRRSYEQYF. The CDR3 DNA reads as TGTGCCAGCACCCCTAGACGGCGTAGCTACGAGCAGTACTTC. Using reference TRBV28 and TRBJ2-7 for the parts outside the CDR3, the full variable domain is DVKVTQSSRYLVKRTGEKVFLECVQDMDHENMFWYRQDPGLGLRLIYFSYDVKMKEKGDIPEGYSVSREKKERFSLILESASTNQTSMYLCASTPRRRSYEQYFGPGTRLTVT.